What follows is one T cell receptor (beta chain) and its context. This entry comes from a study of early T cells in non-severe SARS-CoV-2 infection. TCRdb fed the 5' RACE reads into MiXCR, producing one record per CDR3 protein. The table shows roughly 120,000 distinct CDR3 sequences, with 15% occurring only once. Germline V gene data show CDR1 as DFQATT and CDR2 as SNEGSKA (reference sequence). V shed 6 bases and J shed 1 base, with 8 bases lying between them. This CDR3 has 12 residues. This rearrangement joins TRBV20-1 to TRBJ2-3; D remains ambiguous. Sequencing input: whole blood. The receptor was isolated from an adult who was a healthcare worker with PCR-confirmed SARS-CoV-2 infection or an uninfected control (not recorded which). The CDR3 loop is CSAPSGTDTQYF. The CDR3 bases are TGCAGTGCCCCTTCGGGCACAGATACGCAGTATTTT.